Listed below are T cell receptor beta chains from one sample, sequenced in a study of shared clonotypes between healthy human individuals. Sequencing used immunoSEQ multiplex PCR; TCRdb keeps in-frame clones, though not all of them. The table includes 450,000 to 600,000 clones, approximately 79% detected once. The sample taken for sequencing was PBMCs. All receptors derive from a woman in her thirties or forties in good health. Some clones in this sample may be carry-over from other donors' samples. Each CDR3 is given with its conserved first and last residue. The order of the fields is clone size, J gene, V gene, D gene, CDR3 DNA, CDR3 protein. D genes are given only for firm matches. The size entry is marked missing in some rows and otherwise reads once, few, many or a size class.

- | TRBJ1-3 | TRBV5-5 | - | TGTGCCAGCAGCTCACAGCTTCACTCTGGAAACACCATATATTTT | CASSSQLHSGNTIYF
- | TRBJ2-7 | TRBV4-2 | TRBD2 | TGTGCCAGCAGCGAGGGACTAGCGGTATCCTACGAGCAGTACTTC | CASSEGLAVSYEQYF
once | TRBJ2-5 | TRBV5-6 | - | TGTGCCAGCAGCTTCCCGGGTCCGGCTCAAGAGACCCAGTACTTC | CASSFPGPAQETQYF
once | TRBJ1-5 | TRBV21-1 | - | TGTGCCAGCCGGGACAGGGGTTACAATCAGCCCCAGCATTTT | CASRDRGYNQPQHF
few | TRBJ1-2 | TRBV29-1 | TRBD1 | TGCAGCGTTGAAAAGGCGGGACAGTATGGCTACACCTTC | CSVEKAGQYGYTF
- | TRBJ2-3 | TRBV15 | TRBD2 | TGTGCCACCAGCAGGACTAGCGGGAGTTTGGATACGCAGTATTTT | CATSRTSGSLDTQYF
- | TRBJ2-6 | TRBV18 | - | TGTGCCAGCTCAGCAAATTCTGGGGCCAACGTCCTGACTTTC | CASSANSGANVLTF
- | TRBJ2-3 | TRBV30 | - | TGTGCCTGGAGTGTACAAGCGGGCGCCGGGGATACGCAGTATTTT | CAWSVQAGAGDTQYF
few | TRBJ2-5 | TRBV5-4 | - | TGTGCCAGCAGCAGGGGGACGTCGGAACGAGAGACCCAGTACTTC | CASSRGTSERETQYF
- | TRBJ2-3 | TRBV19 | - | TGTGCCAGTAGTGCGGGCTCTAGTATTGATACGCAGTATTTT | CASSAGSSIDTQYF
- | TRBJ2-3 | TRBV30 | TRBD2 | TGTGCCTGGAGCCGAAGCGGGGGGGGGCAGTATTTT | CAWSRSGGGQYF
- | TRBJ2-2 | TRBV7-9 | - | TGTGCCAGCAGCTCCTCCGGGAGTCGGGGCGGGGAGCTGTTTTTT | CASSSSGSRGGELFF
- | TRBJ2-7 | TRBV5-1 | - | TGCGCCAGCAGCTTGGAAGTCAGCTACGAGCAGTACTTC | CASSLEVSYEQYF
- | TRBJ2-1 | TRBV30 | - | TGTGCCTGGACTCAAAAGCGGTACAATGAGCAGTTCTTC | CAWTQKRYNEQFF
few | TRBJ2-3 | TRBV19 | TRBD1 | TGTGCCAGTACCCTTCGACAGGGTCTAACAGATACGCAGTATTTT | CASTLRQGLTDTQYF
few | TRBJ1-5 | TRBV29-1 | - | TGCAGCGCCCTGACGGCAGGAACGAATCAGCCCCAGCATTTT | CSALTAGTNQPQHF
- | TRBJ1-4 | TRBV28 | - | TGTGCCAGCAGGATTTCTTCGGGACTTACCGCAACTAATGAAAAACTGTTTTTT | CASRISSGLTATNEKLFF
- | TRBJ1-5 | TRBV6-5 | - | TGTGCCAGCGGAAAGGGGCCTTATAGCAATCAGCCCCAGCATTTT | CASGKGPYSNQPQHF
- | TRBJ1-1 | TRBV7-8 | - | TGTGCCAGCAGCTTAGTTCAGACGGCAGACACTGAAGCTTTCTTT | CASSLVQTADTEAFF
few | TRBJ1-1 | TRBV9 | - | TGTGCCAGCAGCTTCCGACCCAGGGAACCCACTGAAGCTTTCTTT | CASSFRPREPTEAFF
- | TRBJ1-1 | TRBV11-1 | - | TGTGCCAGCAGCTTAAGGGAGGAGAACACTGAAGCTTTCTTT | CASSLREENTEAFF
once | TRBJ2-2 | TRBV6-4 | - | TGTGCCAGCAGTGACGATACAGCCACCGGGGAGCTGTTTTTT | CASSDDTATGELFF
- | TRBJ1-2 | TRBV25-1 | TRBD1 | TGTGCCAGCAGTGAATCCCTTGGACAGGGGGCGGGAGGCTACACCTTC | CASSESLGQGAGGYTF
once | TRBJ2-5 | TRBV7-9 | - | TGTGCCAGCAGGCAAGTCAGGGAGTCTCGTGGGACCCAGTACTTC | CASRQVRESRGTQYF
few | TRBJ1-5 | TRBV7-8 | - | TGTGCCAGCAGCTTAGTAGGTCAGCCCCAGCATTTT | CASSLVGQPQHF
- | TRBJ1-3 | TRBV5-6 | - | TGTGCCAGCAGCTGGAGTACCGGACAGCCAAACGTTTTT | CASSWSTGQPNVF
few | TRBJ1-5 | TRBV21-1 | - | TGTGCCAGCAGCAAAGGCGGCTGGCCACGGTTTTATAGCAATCAGCCCCAGCATTTT | CASSKGGWPRFYSNQPQHF
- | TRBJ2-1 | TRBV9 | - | TGTGCCAGCAGCGTAGGCGGAGCTAGGGAGCAGTTCTTC | CASSVGGAREQFF